Following are 15 T cell receptor beta chains from one sample sequenced in a study of early T cells in non-severe SARS-CoV-2 infection (dated by TCRdb to the early 2020s). Receptors were amplified or captured by 5' RACE. Sequenced using a NextSeq 500. TCRdb passed the public sequencing reads through fastp at Q25 and MiXCR, retaining productive beta sequences. Every distinct CDR3 protein forms one entry, paired with its most common genes and DNA. Across this sample there are about 61,000 distinct CDR3 sequences, with 10% to 13% seen only once. Of the sample, around 1.6% is held by the ten largest clones. Material: whole blood. The receptors were gathered from an adult who was a healthcare worker with PCR-confirmed SARS-CoV-2 infection or an uninfected control (not recorded which).

Ten or more counts support this clonotype. This chain uses TRBV6-6 with TRBJ2-5, with 7 bases matching TRBD2. Trimming at V came to 2 bases and at J to 3 bases, leaving 6 bases not matched to a gene. CDR1 and CDR2 (germline): MNHNY, SVGAGI (reference sequence). The CDR3 contains 15 residues. The CDR3 spells CASSYGRAWEETQYF. CDR3 DNA sequence: TGTGCCAGCAGTTACGGGAGGGCGTGGGAAGAGACCCAGTACTTC.

This clonotype has a handful of counts. The genes are TRBV4-2 and TRBJ2-1, with 11 bases identical to TRBD2. Unmatched junction bases numbered 10, after V lost 4 bases and J lost 8 bases. This CDR3 has 16 residues. Germline CDR1 LGHNA, CDR2 YNFKEQ. As DNA, the CDR3 is TGTGCCAGCAGCCGAAATAGCGGGGGGGCCGCCGATGAGCAGTTCTTC. This translates into CASSRNSGGAADEQFF.

This clonotype was seen a handful of times. V is TRBV15 and J is TRBJ1-2, with a possible D match to TRBD1 (6 bases). Trimming took 0 bases from V and 4 from J, leaving 15 bases between them. This CDR3 has 16 amino acids. Germline CDR1 reads LNHNV; CDR2 reads YYDKDF (reference sequence). The CDR3 loop reads CATSRDTPGVLYGYTF. CDR3 DNA: TGTGCCACCAGCAGAGACACCCCAGGGGTGCTCTATGGCTACACCTTC. The full variable domain, its missing parts supplied by reference TRBV15 and TRBJ1-2, is DAMVIQNPRYQVTQFGKPVTLSCSQTLNHNVMYWYQQKSSQAPKLLFHYYDKDFNNEADTPDNFQSRRPNTSFCFLDIRSPGLGDTAMYLCATSRDTPGVLYGYTFGSGTRLTVV.

This clonotype came up many times. V gene TRBV29-1 combines with J gene TRBJ2-3; D remains unclear. Trimming removed 4 bases at V and 2 bases at J, with 10 bases between. Germline V gene lookup returns CDR1 SQVTM and CDR2 ANQGSEA. CDR3 length: 13 residues. The CDR3 DNA reads as TGCAGCGTTGTTTCTGGATTCACAGATACGCAGTATTTT. It translates to CSVVSGFTDTQYF.

This chain uses TRBV29-1 with TRBJ2-7, with D possibly being TRBD1 (6 bases). The CDR3 loop spans 11 amino acids. Germline CDR1 is SQVTM and CDR2 is ANQGSEA. The V and J ends lost 6 bases and 6 bases respectively, with 12 bases between them. CDR3 protein: CSVRQVGEQYF. For the CDR3, the DNA is TGCAGCGTACGACAGGTGGGCGAGCAGTACTTC.

This clonotype was observed a handful of times. The V call is TRBV29-1, the J call TRBJ2-1; TRBD2 matches at 8 bases. The J segment lost 0 bases and the V segment lost 6 bases, leaving 1 base of the junction unmatched. Per the germline V gene, CDR1 is SQVTM and CDR2 is ANQGSEA. The CDR3 runs 13 residues. This CDR3 reads CSVAGGSYNEQFF. CDR3 in DNA: TGCAGCGTCGCGGGGGGCTCCTACAATGAGCAGTTCTTC.

This chain links TRBV5-1 with TRBJ2-7, with TRBD1 identical over 9 bases. The CDR3 is made up of 16 amino acids. V dropped 4 bases and J dropped 2; count of bases not matched to a gene: 10. CDR1 and CDR2 from the germline V gene are SGHRS and YFSETQ. The CDR3 spells CASSPHSQGAAYEQYF. Written as DNA, the CDR3 is TGCGCCAGCAGCCCACATTCACAGGGGGCAGCCTACGAGCAGTACTTC. The variable domain in full, with the rest retrieved from reference TRBV5-1 and TRBJ2-7, is KAGVTQTPRYLIKTRGQQVTLSCSPISGHRSVSWYQQTPGQGLQFLFEYFSETQRNKGNFPGRFSGRQFSNSRSEMNVSTLELGDSALYLCASSPHSQGAAYEQYFGPGTRLTVT.

This clonotype was counted only a few times. The V gene is TRBV14, the J gene TRBJ1-2; a weak D match, TRBD1 (5 bases). The CDR3 loop spans 16 amino acids. Trimming cost V 0 bases and J 6 bases, with 17 bases left between them. The V gene's germline CDR1 is SGHDN and CDR2 FVKESK. The CDR3 bases are TGTGCCAGCAGCCAAGATCCGGCAGGGACGGAAGATGGCTACACCTTC. Translated: CASSQDPAGTEDGYTF. Complete variable domain (other parts from reference TRBV14 and TRBJ1-2): EAGVTQFPSHSVIEKGQTVTLRCDPISGHDNLYWYRRVMGKEIKFLLHFVKESKQDESGMPNNRFLAERTGGTYSTLKVQPAELEDSGVYFCASSQDPAGTEDGYTFGSGTRLTVV.

This clonotype has a count of ten or more. This chain connects TRBV30 to TRBJ1-2; TRBD1 might be the D (6 bases). Trimming removed 1 base at V and 8 bases at J, with 11 bases between. CDR1 GTSNPN and CDR2 SVGIG come from the germline V gene (reference sequence). This CDR3 region has 12 residues. The CDR3 protein is CAWSESGEGYTF. The CDR3 nucleotides read TGTGCCTGGAGTGAGTCAGGGGAAGGCTACACCTTC.

This clonotype came up a few times. The rearrangement uses TRBV20-1 and TRBJ1-1, with 8 bases that match TRBD1. V shed 6 bases, J shed 5 bases, and the junction held 8 bases outside the gene matches. CDR1 and CDR2 from the germline V gene are DFQATT and SNEGSKA (reference sequence). The CDR3 extends over 13 amino acids. The CDR3, as DNA: TGCAGTGCCACGCAGGGGGCAGGGACTGAAGCTTTCTTT. It encodes CSATQGAGTEAFF.

V and J are TRBV2 and TRBJ1-1, with D possibly being TRBD1 (5 bases). This CDR3 has 14 residues. Germline CDR1 SNHLY, CDR2 FYNNEI. The germline V and J ends were trimmed by 5 bases and 2 bases, with 12 bases remaining between them. Here the CDR3 reads CASSFTGRNTEAFF. CDR3 sequence (DNA): TGTGCCAGCAGTTTCACGGGACGAAACACTGAAGCTTTCTTT. Using reference TRBV2 and TRBJ1-1 for the parts outside the CDR3, the full variable domain is EPEVTQTPSHQVTQMGQEVILRCVPISNHLYFYWYRQILGQKVEFLVSFYNNEISEKSEIFDDQFSVERPDGSNFTLKIRSTKLEDSAMYFCASSFTGRNTEAFFGQGTRLTVV.

This clonotype has only a few counts. The rearrangement links TRBV6-5 to TRBJ2-2; possibly TRBD1 or TRBD2 for D (7 bases each). This CDR3 is 17 amino acids long. CDR1 and CDR2 (germline): MNHEY, SVGAGI. Trimming cost V 6 bases and J 0 bases, with 17 bases left between them. CDR3 amino acids: CASSPYAGGANTGELFF. As DNA, the CDR3 is TGTGCCAGCAGCCCCTACGCAGGGGGGGCGAACACCGGGGAGCTGTTTTTT.

This clonotype appeared a few times. The CDR3 loop is CASSQDPSGRNEQFF. The CDR3 bases are TGTGCCAGCAGCCAAGATCCGTCAGGCAGGAATGAGCAGTTCTTC. This chain connects TRBV3-1 to TRBJ2-1; D unclear. V lost 0 bases and J 7 bases, leaving 13 bases between the germline ends. The CDR3 spans 15 residues. Germline CDR1 LGHDT, CDR2 YNNKEL (reference sequence).

The CDR3 protein is CASSPGGLAKNIQYF. Here the CDR3 DNA reads TGTGCCAGCAGCCCTGGGGGTCTAGCCAAAAACATTCAGTACTTC. The rearrangement uses TRBV7-2 and TRBJ2-4; D tentatively reads TRBD1 or TRBD2 (5 bases each). Trimming removed 5 bases at V and 0 bases at J, with 11 bases between. The CDR3 consists of 15 residues. Germline V gene sequence: CDR1 SGHTA, CDR2 FQGNSA. Together with reference TRBV7-2 and TRBJ2-4, the CDR3 gives the full variable domain: GAGVSQSPSNKVTEKGKDVELRCDPISGHTALYWYRQSLGQGLEFLIYFQGNSAPDKSGLPSDRFSAERTGGSVSTLTIQRTQQEDSAVYLCASSPGGLAKNIQYFGAGTRLSVL.

The V gene is TRBV18, the J gene TRBJ2-1; 12 bases map to TRBD2. V shed 1 base and J 7 bases; nucleotides not matched to a gene: 5. Germline CDR1 is KGHSH and CDR2 is LQKENI. The CDR3 runs 16 residues. CDR3 loop: CASSPRLAGAGNEQFF. CDR3 bases: TGTGCCAGCTCACCACGACTAGCGGGGGCAGGGAATGAGCAGTTCTTC.